This T cell receptor (beta chain) was recovered during a study of T cell repertoires in cytomegalovirus infection. In the study overall: Both a matching HLA type and CMV infection were indicated by public TCR beta signatures.

TCRdb recomputed calls from the reads with MiXCR, one row per CDR3 protein. The table has about 740,000 distinct CDR3 sequences, approximately 34% seen once. Study conclusions and caveats: Cumulative public TCR beta family frequency identified carriers of CMV plus the relevant HLA. In two of eight donors, the top clonotype was HLA-C-restricted CMV-specific.

The CDR3 runs 14 residues. V was shortened by 3 bases and J by 5 bases, with 11 bases between the two germline ends. This clonotype was seen only a few times. Its antigen is still unknown. Sequencing was done on a sample of PBMCs. J is TRBJ1-5 and V is TRBV12-3 or TRBV12-4; D gene uncertain. This sequence was found in a human donor in good health (CMV status not recorded). Some clones in this sample may be carry-over from other donors' samples. The CDR3 here is CASSFATRDQPQHF. CDR3 sequence (DNA): TGTGCCAGCAGTTTTGCCACGCGGGATCAGCCCCAGCATTTT.